This passage covers 30 T cell receptor beta chains from one sample sequenced in a study of T cells after somatic rescue of genetic block. The protocol was immunoSEQ multiplex PCR, while the TCRdb copy is restricted to in-frame clones and leaves out a portion. The sample includes 85,000 to 90,000 clones, 80% to 90% of them seen just once. Material for sequencing was peripheral blood mononuclear cells (PBMCs). These receptors were obtained from a woman between 18 and 30 years old.

The V and J genes are TRBV6-5 and TRBJ2-7; D possibly uses TRBD1 or TRBD2 (5 bases each). V lost 2 bases, J lost 0 bases, and 11 bases lay in between. The CDR3 has 15 residues. Germline V gene lookup returns CDR1 MNHEY and CDR2 SVGAGI. The CDR3, as DNA: TGTGCCAGCAGTTACAACCCCGGGGCCTCCTACGAGCAGTACTTC. It is translated as CASSYNPGASYEQYF.

This chain links TRBV25-1 with TRBJ1-1; D might be TRBD1 (5 bases). This CDR3 region has 14 residues. Trimming cost V 3 bases and J 4 bases, with 12 bases left between them. Germline CDR1 MGHDK, CDR2 SYGVNS. The CDR3: CASSEQGEGTEAFF. In DNA form, the CDR3 reads TGTGCCAGCAGTGAGCAGGGAGAGGGCACTGAAGCTTTCTTT. Full variable domain (remainder filled in from reference TRBV25-1 and TRBJ1-1): EADIYQTPRYLVIGTGKKITLECSQTMGHDKMYWYQQDPGMELHLIHYSYGVNSTEKGDLSSESTVSRIRTEHFPLTLESARPSHTSQYLCASSEQGEGTEAFFGQGTRLTVV.

V usage is TRBV28 and J usage is TRBJ1-1; D unclear. Trimming removed 0 bases at V and 7 bases at J, with 15 bases between. CDR1 is MDHEN, CDR2 SYDVKM, per germline. The CDR3 loop spans 15 amino acids. CDR3 DNA sequence: TGTGCCAGCAGTTTATGGCGCCAGCTCCCAAATGAAGCTTTCTTT. Translation gives CASSLWRQLPNEAFF. Based on the CDR3 plus reference TRBV28 and TRBJ1-1, the full variable domain is DVKVTQSSRYLVKRTGEKVFLECVQDMDHENMFWYRQDPGLGLRLIYFSYDVKMKEKGDIPEGYSVSREKKERFSLILESASTNQTSMYLCASSLWRQLPNEAFFGQGTRLTVV.

The chain is built from TRBV28 and TRBJ1-1, with TRBD1 as a possible D gene (6 bases). The CDR3 covers 15 residues. Germline V gives CDR1 MDHEN, CDR2 SYDVKM. The germline V and J ends were trimmed by 0 bases and 0 bases, with 8 bases remaining between them. In DNA form, the CDR3 reads TGTGCCAGCAGTTTATGGGCAGGGGTGAACACTGAAGCTTTCTTT. As protein: CASSLWAGVNTEAFF.

This rearrangement joins TRBV6-1 to TRBJ2-7, with a weak D call TRBD1 (6 bases). Germline CDR1 MNHNS, CDR2 SASEGT. This CDR3 spans 14 amino acids. V lost 1 base, J lost 5 bases, and 12 bases lay in between. CDR3 nucleotide sequence: TGTGCCAGCAGTGAAGACAGGGTGCGTCACGAGCAGTACTTC. Translated: CASSEDRVRHEQYF.

The chain is built from TRBV27 and TRBJ1-6; TRBD1 agrees at 10 bases. The germline CDR1 and CDR2 sequences are MNHEY and SMNVEV (reference sequence). The length of the CDR3 is 14 residues. Unmatched junction bases numbered 6, after V lost 6 bases and J lost 10 bases. Here the CDR3 reads CASSWDRGSSPLHF. The CDR3 DNA is TGTGCCAGCAGCTGGGACAGGGGAAGCTCACCCCTCCACTTT.

The CDR3 nucleotides are TGTGCCAGCAGTCAAACTAGTGGCAATGAGCAGTTCTTC. It codes for CASSQTSGNEQFF. This rearrangement joins TRBV28 to TRBJ2-1, with D tentatively TRBD2 (5 bases). V was cut by 5 bases and J by 6 bases, with 11 bases left in between. Germline loops: CDR1 MDHEN, CDR2 SYDVKM. CDR3 length equals 13 residues.

The chain is built from TRBV18 and TRBJ2-6; D gene unclear. This CDR3 has 17 amino acids. Trimming left V 2 bases short and J 2 bases short, with 13 bases between. Germline lookup yields CDR1 KGHSH and CDR2 LQKENI. CDR3 residues: CASSPARRSAGANVLTF. For the CDR3, the DNA is TGTGCCAGCTCACCAGCCCGACGGTCGGCTGGGGCCAACGTCCTGACTTTC.

A remark on this clone: At one end, the junction sequence differs from germline, possibly due to a read error. The chain carries TRBV28 and TRBJ1-1; the match to TRBD1 covers 8 bases. The V gene's germline CDR1 is MDHEN and CDR2 SYDVKM. The CDR3 loop spans 15 amino acids. DNA for the CDR3: TGTGCCAGCAGTTTTAGTCGACAGGGGAACGCTGAAGCTTTCTTT. Translating it yields CASSFSRQGNAEAFF.

This rearrangement joins TRBV11-3 to TRBJ2-2; the match to TRBD1 covers 9 bases. This CDR3 contains 15 residues. Looked up from germline, CDR1 is SGHNT and CDR2 is YENEEA. V trimming: 3 bases; J trimming: 6 bases; junction bases outside the gene matches: 5. CDR3 in amino acids: CASSFDRGSAGELFF. The CDR3 region has the DNA TGTGCCAGCAGCTTCGACAGGGGGTCGGCCGGGGAGCTGTTTTTT.

The CDR3 coding sequence is TGTGCCAGCGGACAGGGTGTCGGGGAGCTGTTTTTT. Amino acid sequence: CASGQGVGELFF. The chain is built from TRBV6-4 and TRBJ2-2; 8 bases agree with TRBD1. The germline V gene has CDR1 MRHNA and CDR2 SNTAGT. The ends lost 8 bases at V and 7 bases at J; junction bases unmatched: 3. The CDR3 has 12 amino acids.

The V call is TRBV19, the J call TRBJ2-3; D uncertain. Per germline, CDR1 LNHDA and CDR2 SQIVND (reference sequence). Trimming left V 6 bases short and J 6 bases short, with 16 bases between. The CDR3 length is 14 residues. DNA for the CDR3: TGTGCCAGTAGGAACAGCGCCTCCCGGGATACGCAGTATTTT. Its protein product is CASRNSASRDTQYF.

The J gene is TRBJ1-1, the V gene TRBV6-6; D remains ambiguous. This CDR3 contains 15 residues. V lost 0 bases to trimming and J lost 4 bases, with 12 bases between them. Germline lookup yields CDR1 MNHNY and CDR2 SVGAGI (reference sequence). CDR3 sequence: CASSYSSLDVTEAFF. CDR3 nucleotides: TGTGCCAGCAGTTACTCGTCCCTAGATGTCACTGAAGCTTTCTTT.

The chain couples TRBV7-9 to TRBJ1-4; D gene unclear. CDR1 and CDR2 from the germline V gene are SEHNR and FQNEAQ (reference sequence). V lost 5 bases to trimming and J lost 6 bases, with 4 bases between them. This CDR3 is 11 amino acids long. CDR3 nucleotides: TGTGCCAGCAGCCCTGATGAAAAACTGTTTTTT. This gives the protein CASSPDEKLFF.

This chain links TRBV11-2 with TRBJ2-7; 16 bases align to TRBD2. Germline V CDR1 and CDR2: SGHAT, FQNNGV. This CDR3 contains 16 residues. J was trimmed by 7 bases and V by 5 bases; bases with no gene match: 8. The chain's CDR3 is CASSQGLAGGPEEQYF. CDR3 nucleotide sequence: TGTGCCAGCAGCCAGGGACTAGCGGGAGGGCCGGAGGAGCAGTACTTC.

The chain couples TRBV10-3 to TRBJ1-2; 9 positions agree with TRBD1. V was clipped by 3 bases and J by 8 bases; unmatched bases: 7. The CDR3 spans 14 residues. The germline V gene has CDR1 ENHRY and CDR2 SYGVKD. CDR3 sequence: CAISEKQGASGYTF. The CDR3 DNA is TGTGCCATCAGTGAAAAACAGGGGGCAAGCGGCTACACCTTC.

The rearrangement uses TRBV13 and TRBJ2-2, with TRBD2 identical over 8 bases. Germline lookup yields CDR1 PRHDT and CDR2 FYEKMQ (reference sequence). The CDR3 consists of 18 residues. With V trimmed by 8 bases and J by 6 bases, 20 bases remained unmatched. The CDR3: CASATGTRAVGDPGELFF. Here the CDR3 DNA reads TGTGCCAGCGCTACCGGGACTAGAGCGGTTGGGGACCCCGGGGAGCTGTTTTTT.

The rearrangement links TRBV7-8 to TRBJ1-4; D is possibly TRBD1 (6 bases). Germline-derived CDR1 and CDR2 are SGHVS and FQNEAQ. V lost 6 bases and J 7 bases, leaving 21 bases between the germline ends. The CDR3 covers 16 residues. The CDR3 loop reads CASSLPRGSGGEKLFF. The CDR3, as DNA: TGTGCCAGCAGTCTCCCCAGGGGAAGCGGGGGTGAAAAACTGTTTTTT.

This clone was seen only a few times. V and J are TRBV6-1 and TRBJ1-1; 7 bases agree with TRBD1. This CDR3 is 14 amino acids long. The germline CDR1 and CDR2 sequences are MNHNS and SASEGT. V lost 5 bases, J lost 3 bases, and 6 bases stayed unmatched. In DNA form, the CDR3 reads TGTGCCAGCAGTAGACAGGGTTGGGACACTGAAGCTTTCTTT. Protein sequence: CASSRQGWDTEAFF.

The V and J genes are TRBV29-1 and TRBJ1-2, with 8 positions matching TRBD1. The CDR3 contains 14 residues. V lost 2 bases to trimming and J lost 8 bases; unmatched junction nucleotides: 10. Per germline, CDR1 SQVTM and CDR2 ANQGSEA. DNA of the CDR3: TGCAGCGTTGAATTGGACAGGGAGGGAGACGGCTACACCTTC. Its protein is CSVELDREGDGYTF.

The chain combines TRBV21-1 with TRBJ1-5; no check of the table's D call, TRBD1, against the DNA was made. TRBV21-1 is assigned pseudogene status. The CDR3 contains 14 residues. The CDR3 sequence is CASSKAVRSKPQHF. In DNA form, the CDR3 reads TGTGCCAGCAGCAAAGCCGTCAGGTCAAAGCCCCAGCATTTT.

This chain connects TRBV5-1 to TRBJ2-7; the match to TRBD2 covers 9 bases. V dropped 0 bases and J dropped 0; count of bases not matched to a gene: 10. This CDR3 comprises 18 residues. Germline V CDR1 and CDR2: SGHRS, YFSETQ. The CDR3 reads CASSLVGGASGTSYEQYF. In DNA, the CDR3 is TGCGCCAGCAGCTTGGTGGGGGGGGCTAGCGGGACCTCCTACGAGCAGTACTTC.

The V gene is TRBV28, the J gene TRBJ2-7; 7 bases map to TRBD2. CDR1 is MDHEN and CDR2 is SYDVKM in the germline V gene. CDR3 length equals 16 residues. The ends lost 3 bases at V and 4 bases at J; junction bases unmatched: 12. The CDR3 is CASSLPQAGTLYEQYF. The CDR3 bases are TGTGCCAGCAGTTTGCCCCAAGCGGGAACATTATACGAGCAGTACTTC.

The chain joins TRBV4-1 to TRBJ2-7, with D perhaps matching TRBD1 (7 bases). The CDR3 runs 16 residues. Trimming left V 2 bases short and J 4 bases short, with 18 bases between. Per germline, CDR1 MGHRA and CDR2 YSYEKL. CDR3 region: CASSQQGVFGTYEQYF. Here the CDR3 DNA reads TGCGCCAGCAGCCAACAGGGGGTATTTGGGACTTACGAGCAGTACTTC.

This rearrangement joins TRBV30 to TRBJ1-5, with D maybe TRBD1 (6 bases). With 1 base removed from V and 6 bases from J, the gap between germline ends came to 13 bases. The CDR3 totals 14 residues. Germline lookup yields CDR1 GTSNPN and CDR2 SVGIG (reference sequence). The CDR3 reads CAWSEQGGRQPQHF. The CDR3 region has the DNA TGTGCCTGGAGTGAACAGGGAGGGCGTCAGCCCCAGCATTTT.

The chain couples TRBV7-3 to TRBJ2-5; D remains ambiguous. Deletions cut 1 base from V and 7 bases from J, with 10 bases between. Per the germline V gene, CDR1 is SGHTA and CDR2 is FQGTGA. The CDR3 sequence is 13 residues long. The CDR3 loop is CASSLRASGTQYF. CDR3 in DNA: TGTGCCAGCAGCTTAAGGGCCTCGGGGACCCAGTACTTC.

The V and J genes are TRBV27 and TRBJ1-2, with D perhaps TRBD1 (5 bases). This CDR3 is built from 13 residues. Trimming removed 5 bases from V and 1 base from J, with 8 bases in between. The germline CDR1 and CDR2 sequences are MNHEY and SMNVEV (reference sequence). The CDR3 nucleotides are TGTGCCAGCAGTGAGCAGGGTAACTATGGCTACACCTTC. Translating it yields CASSEQGNYGYTF.

The V call is TRBV7-9, the J call TRBJ2-7; TRBD2 aligns across 7 bases. Losses at the gene ends were 5 bases for V and 4 bases for J; bases not matched to a gene: 11. Looked up from germline, CDR1 is SEHNR and CDR2 is FQNEAQ (reference sequence). This CDR3 comprises 15 residues. The CDR3 spells CASSTPPSGLYEQYF. The CDR3 DNA is TGTGCCAGCAGCACCCCACCTAGCGGCCTATACGAGCAGTACTTC.

This clone was seen once. V is TRBV6-6 and J is TRBJ1-5; a weak D match, TRBD1 (5 bases). Germline values: CDR1 MNHNY, CDR2 SVGAGI (reference sequence). Between the trimmed V and J ends, which lost 7 bases and 2 bases, there was a span of 18 bases. This CDR3 contains 16 residues. This chain's CDR3 is CASTPGASRGNQPQHF. The CDR3 coding sequence is TGTGCCAGCACCCCCGGGGCTTCAAGGGGCAATCAGCCCCAGCATTTT.

This rearrangement joins TRBV6-1 to TRBJ1-1, with D possibly being TRBD1 (6 bases). Germline V gives CDR1 MNHNS, CDR2 SASEGT. CDR3 length: 15 amino acids. Trimming stripped 5 bases from V and 3 bases from J, with 16 bases between. The CDR3 is CASSSRTALDTEAFF. The CDR3 bases are TGTGCCAGCAGTAGTAGGACAGCTCTGGACACTGAAGCTTTCTTT.